This T cell receptor (beta chain) came from a study of blood T cell repertoires in COVID-19. Two negative PCRs, clearance, or symptom resolution had been documented for recovered Cohort 3 donors. The CDR3 length is 16 residues. Germline CDR1 KGHDR, CDR2 SFDVKD. V shed 2 bases, J shed 4 bases, and the junction held 8 bases outside the gene matches. TCRdb's copy holds only in-frame clones and misses some; the assay was immunoSEQ multiplex PCR. The data hold about 480,000 clones, with less than 90% observed a single time. The receptor was derived from an older woman who had recovered from COVID-19. The sequencing sample was made of PBMCs or T cells enriched from blood (not recorded which). The V gene is TRBV24-1, the J gene TRBJ1-2, with TRBD1 matching 8 bases. The CDR3 DNA is TGTGCCACCAGTGATTCCCGGACAGGGAAGGCCTATGGCTACACCTTC. Residues: CATSDSRTGKAYGYTF.